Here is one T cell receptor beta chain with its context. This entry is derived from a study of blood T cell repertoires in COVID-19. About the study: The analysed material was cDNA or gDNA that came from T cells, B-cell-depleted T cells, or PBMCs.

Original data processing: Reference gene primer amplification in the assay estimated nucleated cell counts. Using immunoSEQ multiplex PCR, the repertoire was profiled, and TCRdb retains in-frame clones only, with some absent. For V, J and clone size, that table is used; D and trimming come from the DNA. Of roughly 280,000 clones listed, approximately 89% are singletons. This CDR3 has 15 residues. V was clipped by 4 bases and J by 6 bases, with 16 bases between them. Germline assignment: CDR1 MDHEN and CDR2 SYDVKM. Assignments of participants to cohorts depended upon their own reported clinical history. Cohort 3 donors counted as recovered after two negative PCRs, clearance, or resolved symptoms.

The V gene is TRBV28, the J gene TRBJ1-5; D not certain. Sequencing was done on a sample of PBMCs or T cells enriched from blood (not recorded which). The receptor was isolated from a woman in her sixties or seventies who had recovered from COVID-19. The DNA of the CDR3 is TGTGCCAGCAGTTCGGGGAGTGGGGTTCTTCAGCCCCAGCATTTT. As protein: CASSSGSGVLQPQHF.